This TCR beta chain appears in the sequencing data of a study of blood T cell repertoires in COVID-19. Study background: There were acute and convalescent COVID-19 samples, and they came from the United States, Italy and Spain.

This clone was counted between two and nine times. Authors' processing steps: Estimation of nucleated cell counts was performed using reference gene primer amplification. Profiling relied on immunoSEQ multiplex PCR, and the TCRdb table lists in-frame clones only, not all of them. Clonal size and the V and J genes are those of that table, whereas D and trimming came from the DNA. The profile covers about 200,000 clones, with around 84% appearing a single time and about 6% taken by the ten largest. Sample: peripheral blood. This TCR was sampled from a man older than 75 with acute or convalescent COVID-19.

The CDR3 DNA follows: TGTGCCATCAGTGCGGACACAATGAACACTGAAGCTTTCTTT. This sequence encodes CAISADTMNTEAFF. This chain uses TRBV10-3 with TRBJ1-1, with D perhaps matching TRBD1 (5 bases). The V end was cut by 4 bases, the J end by 0 bases, with 9 bases between. CDR1 and CDR2 (germline): ENHRY, SYGVKD. This CDR3 has 14 amino acids.